This entry lists 27 T cell receptor beta chains sequenced from one sample in a study of CD8+CD57+ T cells in acquired aplastic anemia. The study profiled TCR beta VDJ and CDR3 using genomic DNA as template. One entry per CDR3 protein, called by TCRdb with MiXCR from the reads. The repertoire includes 190,000 or so distinct CDR3 sequences, over 55% of them detected once, and around 32% sits in the top ten. Sequencing input: sorted CD4+, CD8+, or CD8+CD57+ T cells (not recorded which) from PBMCs. These receptors were obtained from a human donor in good health.

Remarks on this clonotype: Germline and junction disagree at one end, which may indicate a read error. The V gene is TRBV7-7, the J gene TRBJ2-3; D gene uncertain. This CDR3 spans 15 amino acids. CDR1 is SSHAT, CDR2 FNYEAQ, per germline (reference sequence). DNA for the CDR3: TGTGCTAGCAGCTTAGGGCCCGCGAGCACAGATACGCAGTATTTT. Translation gives CASSLGPASTDTQYF.

The chain recombines TRBV24-1 with TRBJ2-3; 7 bases are shared with TRBD1. The CDR3 sequence is 14 residues long. V was clipped by 7 bases and J by 4 bases; unmatched bases: 7. CDR1 and CDR2 from the germline V gene are KGHDR and SFDVKD. The CDR3 DNA sequence: TGTGCCACCAGAGAGACAGGGTCTGCAGATACGCAGTATTTT. Its protein product is CATRETGSADTQYF.

This rearrangement joins TRBV6-5 to TRBJ2-7; D is unclear. Trimming shortened V by 5 bases and J by 3 bases, and 14 bases separated the two germline ends. CDR1 and CDR2 (germline): MNHEY, SVGAGI. This CDR3 contains 14 residues. In nucleotides, the CDR3 is TGTGCCAGCAGTAAGCAGGTTACCAACTACGAGCAGTACTTC. It is translated as CASSKQVTNYEQYF.

This clonotype occurred once. The chain couples TRBV2 to TRBJ2-5; D gene ambiguous. CDR1 is SNHLY, CDR2 FYNNEI, per germline. The V end was cut by 6 bases, the J end by 6 bases, with 5 bases between. The CDR3 consists of 10 residues. The CDR3 DNA is TGTGCCAGCAGGGGGAAGACCCAGTACTTC. Protein product: CASRGKTQYF.

The chain couples TRBV20-1 to TRBJ2-5; the D gene is possibly TRBD2 (5 bases). CDR3 length: 12 amino acids. Trimming took off 6 bases at V and 5 bases at J, with 13 bases between the two ends. Germline CDR1 is DFQATT and CDR2 is SNEGSKA (reference sequence). This chain's CDR3 is CSAETRGETQYF. DNA for the CDR3: TGCAGTGCAGAAACTCGAGGGGAGACCCAGTACTTC.

This clonotype was counted a single time. This chain links TRBV10-3 with TRBJ2-1; D may correspond to TRBD1 or TRBD2 (5 bases each). Germline assignment: CDR1 ENHRY and CDR2 SYGVKD. V dropped 4 bases and J dropped 8 bases, with 24 bases sitting between them. CDR3 length: 17 residues. CDR3 amino acids: CAISAVTADTQVHEQFF. DNA for the CDR3: TGTGCCATCAGTGCCGTGACAGCGGATACCCAAGTCCATGAGCAGTTCTTC.

This chain joins TRBV20-1 and TRBJ2-4; D may match TRBD1 or TRBD2 (6 bases each). The CDR3 covers 14 residues. Germline CDR1 DFQATT, CDR2 SNEGSKA (reference sequence). V lost 5 bases and J lost 6, with 17 bases in between. CDR3 bases: TGCAGTGCTCAAGGGGGGAGCGGGCGAAACATTCAGTACTTC. Its protein product is CSAQGGSGRNIQYF.

This clonotype was detected many times. This chain connects TRBV19 to TRBJ1-5, with D tentatively TRBD1 (5 bases). Trimming took off 1 base at V and 1 base at J, with 8 bases between the two ends. Germline V gives CDR1 LNHDA, CDR2 SQIVND (reference sequence). The CDR3 sequence is 15 residues long. The CDR3, as DNA: TGTGCCAGTAGTATAGGGTGGGACAGCAATCAGCCCCAGCATTTT. Amino acids: CASSIGWDSNQPQHF.

This rearrangement joins TRBV20-1 to TRBJ2-5; TRBD1 might be the D (6 bases). CDR3 size: 14 residues. The V gene's germline CDR1 is DFQATT and CDR2 SNEGSKA (reference sequence). V lost 3 bases to trimming and J lost 2 bases, with 13 bases between them. The CDR3: CSASLMQGQETQYF. The CDR3 nucleotides are TGCAGTGCTAGTCTTATGCAGGGGCAAGAGACCCAGTACTTC.

This chain links TRBV20-1 with TRBJ2-2, with 9 bases aligning to TRBD1. The CDR3 is made up of 16 amino acids. Trimming removed 4 bases from V and 4 bases from J; junction bases left unmatched: 10. The germline CDR1 and CDR2 sequences are DFQATT and SNEGSKA (reference sequence). The chain's CDR3 is CSAKIRDRAGTGELFF. The CDR3 bases are TGCAGTGCTAAAATCCGGGACAGGGCGGGCACCGGGGAGCTGTTTTTT.

The rearrangement uses TRBV4-1 and TRBJ1-1, with D tentatively TRBD1 (6 bases). The germline V and J ends were trimmed by 6 bases and 1 base, with 12 bases remaining between them. This CDR3 region has 14 residues. In germline, CDR1 is MGHRA, CDR2 YSYEKL. As DNA, the CDR3 is TGCGCCAGCAGTAGCACAGGGACGAACACTGAAGCTTTCTTT. Its protein is CASSSTGTNTEAFF.

The chain couples TRBV6-4 to TRBJ2-5; a weak D match, TRBD2 (6 bases). Trimming cost V 4 bases and J 4 bases, with 10 bases left between them. The CDR3 extends over 13 amino acids. Looked up from germline, CDR1 is MRHNA and CDR2 is SNTAGT. CDR3: CASSVVGGETQYF. Written as DNA, the CDR3 is TGTGCCAGCAGTGTAGTGGGGGGAGAGACCCAGTACTTC.

This chain joins TRBV10-1 and TRBJ1-1; tentative D call: TRBD1 (6 bases). This CDR3 has 14 amino acids. The V gene's germline CDR1 is WNHNN and CDR2 SYGVQD (reference sequence). V was shortened by 2 bases and J by 1 base, with 8 bases between the two germline ends. Here the CDR3 DNA reads TGCGCCAGCAGTGAGGGACAGACGAACACTGAAGCTTTCTTT. Its protein product is CASSEGQTNTEAFF.

This chain links TRBV7-9 with TRBJ1-1; no clear D. The CDR3 consists of 16 residues. V was pared by 7 bases and J by 1 base, with 19 bases between. Germline assignment: CDR1 SEHNR and CDR2 FQNEAQ (reference sequence). As DNA, the CDR3 is TGTGCCAGCACCCGCTTCTTAAGACGGACGAACACTGAAGCTTTCTTT. Its protein product is CASTRFLRRTNTEAFF.

The chain employs TRBV7-9 and TRBJ1-2; 9 bases map to TRBD1. The CDR3 is 19 residues long. Germline CDR1 reads SEHNR; CDR2 reads FQNEAQ (reference sequence). The V segment lost 1 base and the J segment 4 bases; nucleotides outside the gene matches: 16. The CDR3: CASSLGHTVRQGDLYGYTF. CDR3 coding DNA: TGTGCCAGCAGCTTAGGACACACCGTAAGACAGGGGGACCTCTATGGCTACACCTTC.

The chain couples TRBV5-1 to TRBJ1-1, with 9 bases that match TRBD1. The germline V gene encodes CDR1 SGHRS and CDR2 YFSETQ. This CDR3 contains 17 residues. The trim removed 3 bases at V and 1 base at J, leaving 10 bases unmatched. CDR3 nucleotide sequence: TGCGCCAGCAGCTACACCGGGACAGGGCTAAAGAACACTGAAGCTTTCTTT. Its translation: CASSYTGTGLKNTEAFF.

V usage is TRBV25-1 and J usage is TRBJ1-6; D is unresolved. The CDR3 length is 13 residues. The ends were cut back, 5 bases at V and 6 bases at J, with 8 bases in the middle. CDR1 is MGHDK, CDR2 SYGVNS, per germline. For the CDR3, the DNA is TGTGCCAGCAGTTTATCGGCTAATTCACCCCTCCACTTT. Protein: CASSLSANSPLHF.

As concerns this clonotype: One end of the junction fails to match germline, which may point to a read error. The chain links TRBV5-4 to TRBJ2-3, with D perhaps matching TRBD1 (5 bases). The CDR3 loop spans 13 amino acids. Germline CDR1 is SGHNT and CDR2 is YYREEE (reference sequence). CDR3 amino acids: CASSQGVADTRYF. Here the CDR3 DNA reads TGCGCCAGCAGCCAAGGGGTTGCAGATACGCGGTATTTT.

The rearrangement links TRBV2 to TRBJ1-6; no firm D call. The CDR3 length is 14 residues. Germline V gives CDR1 SNHLY, CDR2 FYNNEI. The V gene lost 7 bases and the J gene lost 6 bases, with 13 bases spanning the gap. The CDR3 loop reads CASKSENTNSPLHF. Written as DNA, the CDR3 is TGTGCCAGCAAATCGGAGAACACTAATTCACCCCTCCACTTT.

A few counts support this clonotype. The chain joins TRBV27 to TRBJ2-1; D is ambiguous. V was pared by 4 bases and J by 5 bases, with 18 bases between. The length of the CDR3 is 16 residues. In germline, CDR1 is MNHEY, CDR2 SMNVEV (reference sequence). CDR3 in amino acids: CASSSVVGNMDNEQFF. For the CDR3, the DNA is TGTGCCAGCAGTTCGGTGGTGGGTAATATGGACAATGAGCAGTTCTTC.

In this sample, this clonotype turned up many times. The J gene is TRBJ2-2, the V gene TRBV6-6; a weak D match, TRBD1 (7 bases). The CDR3 totals 18 residues. Germline V lookup: CDR1 MNHNY, CDR2 SVGAGI (reference sequence). V was pared by 5 bases and J by 1 base, with 20 bases between. CDR3 region: CASSNRGMGRENTGELFF. CDR3 sequence (DNA): TGTGCCAGCAGTAACAGGGGAATGGGGCGGGAGAACACCGGGGAGCTGTTTTTT.

This clonotype was seen many times. The V call is TRBV7-9, the J call TRBJ1-1, with D possibly matching TRBD1 (6 bases). The CDR3 has 15 amino acids. Germline V gene data show CDR1 as SEHNR and CDR2 as FQNEAQ (reference sequence). With 3 bases removed from V and 1 base from J, the gap between germline ends came to 12 bases. The CDR3, as DNA: TGTGCCAGCAGCTTTATAACAGGGCAGAACACTGAAGCTTTCTTT. As protein: CASSFITGQNTEAFF.

This clonotype has ten or more counts. The CDR3 reads CASSLVATSGSEQFF. Here the CDR3 DNA reads TGTGCCAGCAGCTTAGTAGCGACTAGCGGGAGTGAGCAGTTCTTC. This chain connects TRBV7-9 to TRBJ2-1, with TRBD2 identical over 12 bases. CDR1 and CDR2 (germline): SEHNR, FQNEAQ (reference sequence). The CDR3 length is 15 residues. Trimming at V came to 1 base and at J to 9 bases, leaving 4 bases not matched to a gene.

The rearrangement links TRBV24-1 to TRBJ1-1, with a weak D call TRBD1 (5 bases). Trimming took off 0 bases at V and 12 bases at J, with 10 bases between the two ends. Germline V gene sequence: CDR1 KGHDR, CDR2 SFDVKD. The CDR3 covers 12 residues. The CDR3 protein is CATSDLRGVTFF. The DNA of the CDR3 is TGTGCCACCAGTGATTTGCGGGGGGTGACTTTCTTT.

This clonotype was detected many times. This chain uses TRBV7-9 with TRBJ1-4, with a tentative D call TRBD1 (5 bases). The CDR3 covers 16 residues. The germline V gene has CDR1 SEHNR and CDR2 FQNEAQ (reference sequence). Trimming shortened V by 8 bases and J by 3 bases, and 19 bases separated the two germline ends. DNA for the CDR3: TGTGCCAGCTCCTTTGTAACGGGGGACGCTAATGAAAAACTGTTTTTT. It codes for CASSFVTGDANEKLFF.

This clonotype was observed many times. The rearrangement uses TRBV7-9 and TRBJ2-7, with D tentatively TRBD2 (5 bases). The CDR3 spans 20 residues. CDR1 is SEHNR and CDR2 is FQNEAQ in the germline V gene (reference sequence). Trimming took 3 bases from V and 4 from J, leaving 31 bases between them. The CDR3 region is CASSFKGIPFDGEDRYEQYF. The DNA for the CDR3 is TGTGCCAGCAGCTTCAAAGGCATCCCGTTTGACGGGGAAGACCGGTACGAGCAGTACTTC.

V is TRBV2 and J is TRBJ2-7; 7 bases align to TRBD2. The assigned J gene may be wrong: the sequence end matches TRBJ2-1 better. The CDR3 is made up of 16 amino acids. The germline V gene encodes CDR1 SNHLY and CDR2 FYNNEI. The CDR3 spells CASSESKGGSRIEQFF. CDR3 DNA: TGTGCCAGCAGTGAATCAAAGGGCGGGAGTAGGATTGAGCAGTTCTTC.